The 8 T cell receptor beta chains reported below all come from one sample, sequenced in a study of identical twins. MiXCR, run by TCRdb on the 5' RACE reads, gives a single entry per CDR3 protein. This sample has hundreds of thousands of distinct CDR3 sequences, with around 22% found just once. These data also formed part of another study, on yellow fever vaccine responses in identical twins.

Sequencing was carried out using CD4+ T cells sorted from blood. The receptors were sampled from a woman younger than 30 in good health.

V is TRBV28 and J is TRBJ2-3, with D tentatively TRBD2 (7 bases). V dropped 4 bases and J dropped 1 base, with 15 bases sitting between them. This CDR3 comprises 16 residues. CDR1 and CDR2 from the germline V gene are MDHEN and SYDVKM. CDR3 nucleotides: TGTGCCAGCAGTTCATGGGGGGGCTTCGGCACAGATACGCAGTATTTT. Its translation: CASSSWGGFGTDTQYF. The variable domain in full, completed from reference TRBV28 and TRBJ2-3, reads DVKVTQSSRYLVKRTGEKVFLECVQDMDHENMFWYRQDPGLGLRLIYFSYDVKMKEKGDIPEGYSVSREKKERFSLILESASTNQTSMYLCASSSWGGFGTDTQYFGPGTRLTVL.

This clonotype was detected ten times or more. The rearrangement joins TRBV12-3 or TRBV12-4 to TRBJ1-1; D is undetermined. This CDR3 has 11 residues. Trimming cost V 8 bases and J 1 base, with 5 bases left between them. CDR3 amino acids: CASGRNTEAFF. As DNA, the CDR3 is TGTGCCAGCGGCCGGAACACTGAAGCTTTCTTT.

This clonotype appeared a few times. The V call is TRBV10-3, the J call TRBJ2-3; 10 bases match TRBD1. CDR3 length: 16 residues. Germline V CDR1 and CDR2: ENHRY, SYGVKD. V shed 2 bases and J 4 bases; nucleotides not matched to a gene: 6. CDR3 nucleotides: TGTGCCATCAGTGAGCAACGAGGGACAGGGGCAGATACGCAGTATTTT. Its translation: CAISEQRGTGADTQYF.

This clonotype has a handful of counts. J is TRBJ1-5 and V is TRBV10-3; D gene unclear. Trimming took off 3 bases at V and 5 bases at J, with 5 bases between the two ends. The germline V gene encodes CDR1 ENHRY and CDR2 SYGVKD. The CDR3 extends over 12 amino acids. The CDR3 is CAISDWDQPQHF. DNA of the CDR3: TGTGCCATCAGTGACTGGGATCAGCCCCAGCATTTT.

Many counts were recorded for this clonotype. This sequence joins TRBV3-1 and TRBJ2-1; 12 nucleotides agree with TRBD2. Germline-derived CDR1 and CDR2 are LGHDT and YNNKEL (reference sequence). Trimming removed 3 bases from V and 3 bases from J; junction bases left unmatched: 3. The CDR3 is 16 residues long. The CDR3 sequence is CASSHATSGSYNEQFF. As DNA, the CDR3 is TGTGCCAGCAGCCACGCGACTAGCGGGAGCTACAATGAGCAGTTCTTC.

This chain uses TRBV20-1 with TRBJ2-3, with TRBD1 as a possible D gene (5 bases). There are 12 residues in the CDR3. Per germline, CDR1 DFQATT and CDR2 SNEGSKA (reference sequence). The DNA of the CDR3 is TGCAGCCGGACACCCAGCACAGATACGCAGTATTTT. This gives the protein CSRTPSTDTQYF.

The rearrangement links TRBV24-1 to TRBJ2-4; D is perhaps TRBD1 (5 bases). With 5 bases removed from V and 1 base from J, the gap between germline ends came to 11 bases. The CDR3 loop spans 15 amino acids. In germline, CDR1 is KGHDR, CDR2 SFDVKD. The CDR3 loop is CATSAGQGAKNIQYF. As DNA, the CDR3 is TGTGCCACCAGTGCCGGTCAGGGTGCCAAAAACATTCAGTACTTC.

The CDR3 DNA sequence: TGTGCCAGCAGTTTAGCGCTGGCAGGGGGCTTCTACGAGCAGTACTTC. It is translated as CASSLALAGGFYEQYF. V usage is TRBV12-3 or TRBV12-4 and J usage is TRBJ2-7, with 8 bases matching TRBD1. The CDR3 is made up of 16 amino acids. Losses at the gene ends were 0 bases for V and 3 bases for J; bases not matched to a gene: 7.